The rows below give T cell receptor beta chains drawn from one sample of a study of blood T cell repertoires in COVID-19. The data were produced by immunoSEQ multiplex PCR, yet TCRdb's version contains in-frame clones alone and is incomplete. The sample lists fewer than 150,000 clones, about 78% seen once, with approximately 10% in the top ten. Specimen: peripheral blood. The receptor set was obtained from a man aged 55-75 years who had recovered from COVID-19. Each CDR3 is given with its conserved first and last residue. The D gene is left open where the match is weak.

cdr3_aa j_call d_call cdr3_length v_call
CASSVQAFQETQYF TRBJ2-5 - 14 TRBV9
CASSGPGGGRAGETQYF TRBJ2-5 TRBD2 17 TRBV19
CASSYGGGAYGYTF TRBJ1-2 TRBD1 14 TRBV6-5
CAIRPSSGSQTQYF TRBJ2-5 TRBD2 14 TRBV10-3
CASSPGTGSYGYTF TRBJ1-2 TRBD1 14 TRBV4-2
CAWAGQANTGELFF TRBJ2-2 TRBD1 14 TRBV30
CASSISVSSYEQYF TRBJ2-7 - 14 TRBV19
CASSEFRSEAFF TRBJ1-1 - 12 TRBV10-2
CASSASTGDGYTF TRBJ1-2 - 13 TRBV19
CAWSYRVGEQYF TRBJ2-7 - 12 TRBV30